A selection of T cell receptor beta chains follows, all from one sample in a study of blood T cells in healthy people across ages. TCRdb re-called the 5' RACE reads with MiXCR, one entry per CDR3 protein. The table includes hundreds of thousands of distinct CDR3 sequences, over 45% detected once. The specimen sequenced was blood. The source is a woman in her fifties or sixties in good health. CDR3s include the opening cysteine and the closing phenylalanine or tryptophan. The order of the fields is D gene, clone size, J gene, CDR3 length, V gene, CDR3 protein, CDR3 DNA. The D gene is left open where the match is weak. Clone sizes are given selectively: once, few, many, or a class where the clone is expanded.

-,many,TRBJ1-2,17,TRBV4-3,CASSQVGQLTANYGYTF,TGCGCCAGCAGCCAGGTCGGGCAACTGACAGCTAACTATGGCTACACCTTC
-,few,TRBJ2-7,13,TRBV27,CASSTLSGDTKYF,TGTGCCAGCAGCACCCTTTCGGGGGACACGAAGTACTTC
-,-,TRBJ2-6,12,TRBV20-1,CSATAGANVLTF,TGCAGTGCTACTGCGGGGGCCAACGTCCTGACTTTC
TRBD1,-,TRBJ1-1,12,TRBV3-1,CASSQDRNEAFF,TGTGCCAGCAGCCAGGACAGGAATGAAGCTTTCTTT
TRBD2,few,TRBJ2-3,17,TRBV6-2/TRBV6-3,CASSYYGLAMGTDTQYF,TGTGCCAGCAGTTACTACGGACTAGCGATGGGCACAGATACGCAGTATTTT
TRBD2,-,TRBJ2-7,16,TRBV14,CASSHREGQGSYEQYF,TGTGCCAGCAGCCATCGGGAGGGGCAGGGGAGCTACGAGCAGTACTTC
-,-,TRBJ2-3,14,TRBV9,CASSVVDAADTQYF,TGTGCCAGCAGCGTTGTGGATGCAGCAGATACGCAGTATTTT
TRBD2,-,TRBJ2-1,17,TRBV7-2,CASSPKRGGSSYNEQFF,TGTGCCAGCAGCCCTAAGAGGGGCGGGAGCTCCTACAATGAGCAGTTCTTC
-,few,TRBJ2-1,13,TRBV12-3/TRBV12-4,CASSLRGGNEQFF,TGTGCCAGCAGTTTAAGGGGCGGGAATGAGCAGTTCTTC
TRBD1,-,TRBJ2-7,13,TRBV27,CASWDRVSYGQYF,TGTGCCAGCTGGGACAGGGTTTCATACGGGCAGTACTTC
-,-,TRBJ1-4,14,TRBV2,CASSGVGSNEKLFF,TGTGCCAGCAGTGGAGTAGGGTCTAATGAAAAACTGTTTTTT
-,few,TRBJ1-6,13,TRBV30,CAWSVGGRLPLHF,TGTGCCTGGAGTGTTGGCGGAAGACTACCCCTCCACTTT
-,-,TRBJ1-2,15,TRBV3-1,CASSPNPQQGYGYTF,TGTGCCAGCAGCCCAAACCCTCAACAGGGCTATGGCTACACCTTC
-,-,TRBJ1-1,14,TRBV4-2,CASSQDPGEGDAFF,TGTGCCAGCAGCCAAGACCCTGGGGAGGGGGACGCTTTCTTT
TRBD2,few,TRBJ2-5,14,TRBV28,CASMAGGRQETQYF,TGTGCCAGCATGGCGGGAGGGCGCCAAGAGACCCAGTACTTC
TRBD2,many,TRBJ2-3,15,TRBV7-2,CASSLTIIAGAAQYF,TGTGCCAGCAGCTTAACGATAATAGCGGGAGCGGCGCAGTATTTT
TRBD1,-,TRBJ2-7,15,TRBV7-3,CASSSKDRVIYEQYF,TGTGCCAGCAGCTCAAAGGACAGGGTGATATACGAGCAGTACTTC
-,-,TRBJ2-7,13,TRBV3-1,CASSQLGYYEQYF,TGTGCCAGCAGCCAATTGGGGTACTACGAGCAGTACTTC
TRBD2,-,TRBJ2-1,15,TRBV4-2,CASASTSGSYNEQFF,TGTGCCAGCGCCTCGACTAGCGGGAGCTACAATGAGCAGTTCTTC
TRBD2,-,TRBJ2-2,15,TRBV20-1,CSASRSGSQTGELFF,TGCAGTGCCTCCCGTAGCGGGAGTCAAACCGGGGAGCTGTTTTTT
-,-,TRBJ2-7,16,TRBV28,CASSPTRLRFTYEQYF,TGTGCCAGCAGTCCCACCAGGCTTAGGTTTACCTACGAGCAGTACTTC
-,-,TRBJ2-1,15,TRBV7-2,CASSLGEVTYNEQFF,TGTGCCAGCAGCTTAGGGGAGGTTACCTACAATGAGCAGTTCTTC
TRBD2,few,TRBJ2-3,17,TRBV6-1,CASSPSSSTSGSDTQYF,TGTGCCAGCAGTCCCTCCTCCTCGACTAGCGGATCAGATACGCAGTATTTT
TRBD2,-,TRBJ2-7,15,TRBV7-2,CASSKDAGESYEQYF,TGTGCCAGCAGCAAAGACGCGGGAGAGTCCTACGAGCAGTACTTC
-,-,TRBJ2-1,12,TRBV25-1,CASLTSYNEQFF,TGTGCCAGCCTAACCTCCTACAATGAGCAGTTCTTC
-,-,TRBJ2-7,14,TRBV28,CASSFVGGPYEQYF,TGTGCCAGCAGTTTCGTAGGGGGGCCCTACGAGCAGTACTTC
-,-,TRBJ1-2,14,TRBV20-1,CSANSPYNNYGYTF,TGCAGTGCTAATAGCCCTTACAATAACTATGGCTACACCTTC
TRBD2,-,TRBJ2-3,19,TRBV7-3,CASSQTGLAGVSSTDTQYF,TGTGCCAGCAGCCAGACGGGACTAGCGGGTGTGTCTAGCACAGATACGCAGTATTTT
TRBD1,many,TRBJ2-7,13,TRBV5-1,CASRHGTAYEQYF,TGCGCCAGCAGACACGGGACAGCCTACGAGCAGTACTTC
-,-,TRBJ2-1,14,TRBV5-6,CASTKAALYNEQFF,TGTGCCAGCACCAAAGCGGCGCTCTACAATGAGCAGTTCTTC
TRBD1,few,TRBJ2-2,13,TRBV4-2,CASSRQGAGELFF,TGTGCCAGCAGCCGGCAGGGGGCCGGGGAGCTGTTTTTT
-,-,TRBJ2-5,14,TRBV5-1,CASMRAGNQETQYF,TGCGCCAGCATGCGGGCAGGTAATCAAGAGACCCAGTACTTC
TRBD1,many,TRBJ1-2,14,TRBV3-1,CASSQGQGSYGYTF,TGTGCCAGCAGCCAAGGACAGGGCTCCTATGGCTACACCTTC
TRBD2,once,TRBJ2-1,17,TRBV7-2,CASSLTPSGGNLNEQFF,TGTGCCAGCAGCTTAACGCCTAGCGGGGGGAATTTGAATGAGCAGTTCTTC
-,few,TRBJ1-4,17,TRBV7-9,CASSLLFAGATNEKLFF,TGTGCCAGCAGCTTACTTTTCGCGGGGGCCACTAATGAAAAACTGTTTTTT